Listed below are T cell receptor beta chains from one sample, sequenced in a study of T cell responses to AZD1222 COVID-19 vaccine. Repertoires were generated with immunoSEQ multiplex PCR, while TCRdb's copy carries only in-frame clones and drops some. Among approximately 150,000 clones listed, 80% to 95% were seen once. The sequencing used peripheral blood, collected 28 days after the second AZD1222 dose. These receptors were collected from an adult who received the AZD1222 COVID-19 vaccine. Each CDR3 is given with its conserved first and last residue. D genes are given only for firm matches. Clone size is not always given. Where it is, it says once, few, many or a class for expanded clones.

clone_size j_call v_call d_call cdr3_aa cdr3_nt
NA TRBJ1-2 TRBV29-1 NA CSVAVGGVGYTF TGCAGCGTTGCCGTCGGGGGCGTTGGCTACACCTTC
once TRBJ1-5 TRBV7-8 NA CASSFGSQTTYSNQPQHF TGTGCCAGCAGCTTCGGCAGTCAAACCACTTATAGCAATCAGCCCCAGCATTTT
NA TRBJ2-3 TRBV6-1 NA CASSDPAAPTDTQYF TGTGCCAGCAGTGACCCGGCAGCCCCCACAGATACGCAGTATTTT
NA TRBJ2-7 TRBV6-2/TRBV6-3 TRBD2 CASSYRGLAGAVDEQYF TGTGCCAGCAGTTACAGGGGACTAGCGGGAGCGGTCGACGAGCAGTACTTC
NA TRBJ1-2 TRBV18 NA CASSADRTVYGYTF TGTGCCAGCTCAGCGGATAGAACGGTCTATGGCTACACCTTC
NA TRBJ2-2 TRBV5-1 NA CASRLGTPNTGELFF TGCGCCAGCCGCCTAGGGACTCCGAACACCGGGGAGCTGTTTTTT
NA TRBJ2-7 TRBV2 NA CASSPFTGTPRGEQYF TGTGCCAGCAGCCCCTTCACCGGGACTCCGCGCGGGGAGCAGTACTTC
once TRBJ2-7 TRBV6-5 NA CAASSGYEQYF TGTGCCGCAAGCTCGGGCTACGAGCAGTACTTC
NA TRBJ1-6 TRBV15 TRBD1 CATSRTGERDSPLHF TGTGCCACCAGCAGGACAGGGGAGCGGGATTCACCCCTCCACTTT
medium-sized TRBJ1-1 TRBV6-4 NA CASSEGENTEAFF TGTGCCAGCAGTGAGGGAGAGAACACTGAAGCTTTCTTT
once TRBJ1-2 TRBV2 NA CACTLSSGQTGDYTF TGTGCCTGCACACTCTCTTCGGGGCAGACGGGCGACTACACCTTC
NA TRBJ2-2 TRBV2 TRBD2 CATKRAGEAAGELFF TGTGCCACCAAGCGAGCGGGAGAGGCGGCCGGGGAGCTGTTTTTT
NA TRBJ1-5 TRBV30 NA CAWSGGQASNQPQHF TGTGCCTGGAGTGGGGGGCAGGCTAGCAATCAGCCCCAGCATTTT
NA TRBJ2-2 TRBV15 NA CATSFLTETGELFF TGTGCCACCAGCTTCCTGACAGAAACCGGGGAGCTGTTTTTT
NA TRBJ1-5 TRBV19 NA CASSPVRGNQPQHF TGTGCCAGTAGCCCCGTCAGGGGCAATCAGCCCCAGCATTTT
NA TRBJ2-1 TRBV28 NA CASRPRVIYYNEQFF TGTGCCAGCAGGCCCCGGGTTATCTACTACAATGAGCAGTTCTTC
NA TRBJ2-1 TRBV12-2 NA CASRFTGGTYNEQFF TGTGCAAGTCGCTTTACGGGCGGGACGTACAATGAGCAGTTCTTC
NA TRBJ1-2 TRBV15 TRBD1 CATQGQDGYTF TGTGCCACCCAAGGACAGGATGGCTACACCTTC
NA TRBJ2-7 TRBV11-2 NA CASSLGTAYEQYF TGTGCCAGCAGCTTAGGGACTGCCTACGAGCAGTACTTC
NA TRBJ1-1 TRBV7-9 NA CASSLRATNTEAFF TGTGCCAGCAGCTTACGGGCCACGAACACTGAAGCTTTCTTT
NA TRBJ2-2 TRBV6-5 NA CASSYGGTGELFF TGTGCCAGCAGTTACGGGGGTACCGGGGAGCTGTTTTTT
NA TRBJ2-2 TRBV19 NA CASNPTGIANTGELFF TGTGCCAGTAACCCTACAGGGATTGCGAACACCGGGGAGCTGTTTTTT
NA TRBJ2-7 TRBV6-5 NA CASSHLRDYEQYF TGTGCCAGCAGCCATCTTAGGGACTACGAGCAGTACTTC
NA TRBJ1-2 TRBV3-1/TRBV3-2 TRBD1 CASSQARGTSYGYTF TGTGCCAGCAGCCAAGCCAGGGGGACCAGCTATGGCTACACCTTC
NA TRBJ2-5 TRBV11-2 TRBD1 CASSSTGGQETQYF TGTGCCAGCAGCTCCACAGGGGGGCAAGAGACCCAGTACTTC
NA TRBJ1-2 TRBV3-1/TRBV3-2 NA CASSPLRGGDHYGYTF TGTGCCAGCAGCCCTTTACGAGGAGGGGATCACTATGGCTACACCTTC
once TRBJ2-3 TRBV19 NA CASSIWKSTDTQYF TGTGCCAGTAGTATCTGGAAAAGCACAGATACGCAGTATTTT
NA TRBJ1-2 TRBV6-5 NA CASQLTGTGGYTF TGTGCCAGCCAACTCACAGGGACGGGCGGCTACACCTTC
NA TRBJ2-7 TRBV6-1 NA CASSDVTRRDEQYF TGTGCCAGCAGTGACGTTACCAGACGGGACGAGCAGTACTTC
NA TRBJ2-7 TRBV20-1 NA CSASILASESIYEQYF TGCAGTGCTAGTATCTTAGCTAGCGAATCCATCTACGAGCAGTACTTC
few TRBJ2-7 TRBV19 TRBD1 CASSINDRGPYEQYF TGTGCCAGTAGTATAAATGACAGGGGGCCTTACGAGCAGTACTTC
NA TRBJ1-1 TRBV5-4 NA CASSFEGLNTEAFF TGTGCCAGCAGCTTTGAGGGGCTGAACACTGAAGCTTTCTTT
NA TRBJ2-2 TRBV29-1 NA CSVVRGTGELFF TGCAGCGTTGTCCGGGGGACCGGGGAGCTGTTTTTT
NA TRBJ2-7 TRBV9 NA CASSVTGYEQYF TGTGCCAGCAGCGTAACAGGTTACGAGCAGTACTTC
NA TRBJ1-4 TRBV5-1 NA CASSLRRGRDEKLFF TGCGCCAGCAGCTTGCGTCGGGGGCGGGATGAAAAACTGTTTTTT
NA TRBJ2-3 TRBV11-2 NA CASSLVSGWTDTQYF TGTGCCAGCAGCTTAGTATCGGGGTGGACAGATACGCAGTATTTT
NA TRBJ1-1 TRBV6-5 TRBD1 CASSYSGQGYTEAFF TGTGCCAGCAGTTACTCCGGACAGGGGTACACTGAAGCTTTCTTT
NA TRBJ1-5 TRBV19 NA CASSIMVEQPQHF TGTGCCAGTAGTATTATGGTGGAACAGCCCCAGCATTTT
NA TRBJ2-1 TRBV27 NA CASSPIGGSSYNEQFF TGTGCCAGCAGTCCTATAGGTGGGTCCTCCTACAATGAGCAGTTCTTC
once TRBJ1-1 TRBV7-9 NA CASSFAVNTEAFF TGTGCCAGCAGCTTTGCGGTGAACACTGAAGCTTTCTTT
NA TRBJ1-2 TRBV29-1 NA CSVGGVRDYGYTF TGCAGCGTTGGAGGGGTGAGGGACTATGGCTACACCTTC
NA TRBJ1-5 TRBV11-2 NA CASSLEGKGF TGTGCCAGCAGCTTAGAGGGCAAAGGATTT
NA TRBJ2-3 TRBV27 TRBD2 CASSSLAGVDTQYF TGTGCCAGCAGTTCACTAGCGGGAGTGGATACGCAGTATTTT
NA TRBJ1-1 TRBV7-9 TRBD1 CASNNQGDTEAFF TGTGCCAGCAACAACCAGGGGGACACTGAAGCTTTCTTT
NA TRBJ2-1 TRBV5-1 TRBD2 CASNLAGGPSYNEQFF TGCGCCAGCAATTTAGCGGGAGGCCCCTCCTACAATGAGCAGTTCTTC
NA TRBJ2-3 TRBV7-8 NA CASSLSPSLTDTQYF TGTGCCAGCAGCTTAAGCCCTAGCCTCACAGATACGCAGTATTTT
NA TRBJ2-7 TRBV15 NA CATSRAAPHRYYEQYF TGTGCCACCAGCAGAGCGGCCCCACACAGGTACTACGAGCAGTACTTC
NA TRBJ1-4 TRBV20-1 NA CSASTRGDEKLFF TGCAGTGCTAGTACGAGGGGAGATGAAAAACTGTTTTTT
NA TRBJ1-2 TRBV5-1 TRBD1 CASSPGTGVHYGYTF TGCGCCAGCTCCCCCGGGACAGGGGTCCACTATGGCTACACCTTC
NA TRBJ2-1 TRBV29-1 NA CSTQGGYEQFF TGCAGCACCCAGGGGGGCTATGAGCAGTTCTTC
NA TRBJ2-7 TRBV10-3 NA CAISDPEIERPEQYF TGTGCCATCAGTGACCCCGAGATAGAACGACCCGAGCAGTACTTC